The TCR beta chain described here comes from a study of T cells in localized non-small cell lung cancer. Study findings and constraints: Heterogeneity is still possible, as just one tumor region was sequenced. Clonality peaked in uninvolved adjacent lung rather than tumor. Across samples, adjacent lung featured a median roughly 60 of the top 100 tumor clones.

This CDR3 comprises 15 residues. CDR1 is MNHNS and CDR2 is SASEGT in the germline V gene. The germline V and J ends were trimmed by 10 bases and 0 bases, with 16 bases remaining between them. As regards this clone: No antigen is known for it.

Clones were read by immunoSEQ multiplex PCR, and TCRdb kept only the in-frame ones, dropping some. The sample records roughly 39,000 clones, around 79% being singletons. The sample in question was PBMCs, obtained before any cancer treatment. The chain employs TRBV6-1 and TRBJ1-3; no clear D. This receptor was identified in a woman aged 40 to 75 with stage II squamous cell lung carcinoma. The CDR3 protein is CATRPQPSSGNTIYF. The CDR3, as DNA: TGTGCCACCCGCCCCCAGCCGAGCTCTGGAAACACCATATATTTT.